Below, 30 T cell receptor beta chains from the same sample are listed, as sequenced in a study of cytomegalovirus exposure and HLA in healthy donors. PCR amplification relied on 60 Vbeta primers (plus 13 Jbeta primers). Using immunoSEQ multiplex PCR, the repertoire was profiled, and TCRdb retains in-frame clones only, with some absent. The repertoire holds 120,000 or so clones, about 80% seen once, with approximately 8.8% in the top ten. The sample was PBMCs. These receptors originate from a female donor in good health and CMV-seropositive.

The gene calls are TRBV7-2 and TRBJ2-5, with 9 bases identical to TRBD1. The CDR3 is 15 residues long. Germline V gene sequence: CDR1 SGHTA, CDR2 FQGNSA. J gave up 2 bases and V 1 base, and 2 bases lay outside the gene matches. The CDR3 coding sequence is TGTGCCAGCAGCTTAGGGGGGACAGGGCAAGAGACCCAGTACTTC. Translation: CASSLGGTGQETQYF.

This chain uses TRBV7-2 with TRBJ1-2; TRBD1 agrees at 7 bases. This CDR3 has 15 residues. Germline CDR1 is SGHTA and CDR2 is FQGNSA. Trimming removed 1 base from V and 8 bases from J; junction bases left unmatched: 10. The CDR3 DNA sequence: TGTGCCAGCAGCTTAGTCCCCAGGGGGATAGAGGGCTACACCTTC. Protein product: CASSLVPRGIEGYTF.

The chain joins TRBV30 to TRBJ2-2, with TRBD2 identical over 9 bases. The germline gives CDR1 GTSNPN, CDR2 SVGIG (reference sequence). The CDR3 has 14 amino acids. V shed 7 bases, J shed 1 base, and the junction held 4 bases outside the gene matches. CDR3 sequence: CASNSGGNTGELFF. Written as DNA, the CDR3 is TGTGCCTCAAATAGCGGGGGGAACACCGGGGAGCTGTTTTTT. Drawing the rest from reference TRBV30 and TRBJ2-2, the complete variable domain is SQTIHQWPATLVQPVGSPLSLECTVEGTSNPNLYWYRQAAGRGLQLLFYSVGIGQISSEVPQNLSASRPQDRQFILSSKKLLLSDSGFYLCASNSGGNTGELFFGEGSRLTVL.

The rearrangement joins TRBV25-1 to TRBJ1-1; 9 positions match TRBD1. This CDR3 spans 17 amino acids. Trimming removed 3 bases from V and 3 bases from J; junction bases left unmatched: 11. Germline CDR1 and CDR2: MGHDK and SYGVNS. CDR3 protein: CASSETTGGAIYTEAFF. CDR3 nucleotide sequence: TGTGCCAGCAGTGAGACAACAGGGGGCGCGATTTACACTGAAGCTTTCTTT.

This clone was counted a few times. The V and J genes are TRBV30 and TRBJ2-7; D perhaps matches TRBD1 (5 bases). CDR1 and CDR2 (germline): GTSNPN, SVGIG (reference sequence). The CDR3 is 14 amino acids. V gave up 3 bases and J gave up 2 bases, with 14 bases separating them. The CDR3 nucleotides are TGTGCCTGGAGCGACAGCTTCCCGACCTACGAGCAGTACTTC. This gives the protein CAWSDSFPTYEQYF.

V is TRBV4-1 and J is TRBJ1-1; 11 nucleotides match TRBD1. This CDR3 region has 14 residues. CDR1 MGHRA and CDR2 YSYEKL come from the germline V gene. With V trimmed by 6 bases and J by 6 bases, 6 bases remained unmatched. This chain's CDR3 is CASRSPGQGAEAFF. CDR3 DNA: TGCGCCAGCAGATCTCCGGGACAGGGGGCTGAAGCTTTCTTT.

J is TRBJ1-6 and V is TRBV7-6, with 9 bases lining up with TRBD1. V shed 1 base and J 5 bases; nucleotides not matched to a gene: 9. CDR3 size: 18 residues. Per germline, CDR1 SGHVS and CDR2 FNYEAQ. This chain's CDR3 is CASSLGTSGTGNNSPLHF. CDR3 in DNA: TGTGCCAGCAGCTTAGGAACTTCCGGGACAGGGAATAATTCACCCCTCCACTTT.

The rearrangement links TRBV4-2 to TRBJ2-5, with a possible D match to TRBD1 (6 bases). TRBJ2-7 explains the end of the DNA better; the J call may be wrong. Germline loops: CDR1 LGHNA, CDR2 YNFKEQ. This CDR3 has 13 residues. Here the CDR3 reads CASSQDDRNEQYF. DNA of the CDR3: TGTGCCAGCAGCCAAGATGACAGGAACGAGCAGTACTTC.

The gene calls are TRBV2 and TRBJ1-5, with 8 positions matching TRBD1. V dropped 6 bases and J dropped 11; count of bases not matched to a gene: 21. The CDR3 length is 17 residues. Germline CDR1 is SNHLY and CDR2 is FYNNEI. As DNA, the CDR3 is TGTGCCAGCAGCTCGGGAGAAAGTCAGGGGGCGAGAGGTTCCCAGCATTTT. Translation: CASSSGESQGARGSQHF.

Comment on this clone: One junction end disagrees with the germline gene, perhaps due to a read error. Other DNA variants within this sample encode the same CDR3. The CDR3 spells CASSQDYQGNTEAFF. The CDR3 DNA reads as TGCGCCAGTAGCCAAGATTACCAGGGGAACACTGAAGCTTTCTTT. V gene TRBV4-3 combines with J gene TRBJ1-1, with a weak D call TRBD1 (5 bases). Germline V gene data show CDR1 as LGHNA and CDR2 as YSLEER. This CDR3 region has 15 residues.

This rearrangement joins TRBV5-1 to TRBJ2-7, with a weak D call TRBD2 (6 bases). The J call may be mistaken, given a closer DNA end match to TRBJ2-5. CDR1 and CDR2 (germline): SGHRS, YFSETQ. The CDR3 is made up of 13 amino acids. CDR3 DNA: TGCGCCAGCAGCTCGGGGGTTGAGGAGACCCAGTACTTC. Translation gives CASSSGVEETQYF.

This rearrangement joins TRBV19 to TRBJ1-5, with 7 bases aligning to TRBD1. With V trimmed by 7 bases and J by 5 bases, 11 bases remained unmatched. The CDR3 sequence is 15 residues long. The germline V gene has CDR1 LNHDA and CDR2 SQIVND (reference sequence). For the CDR3, the DNA is TGTGCCAGTACCGAGCAGGGGGTTGGGGATCAGCCCCAGCATTTT. This codes for CASTEQGVGDQPQHF.

In this sample, this clone turned up a few times. The rearrangement joins TRBV30 to TRBJ1-2; D remains unclear. This CDR3 comprises 17 residues. Germline assignment: CDR1 GTSNPN and CDR2 SVGIG (reference sequence). V was trimmed by 0 bases and J by 8 bases, leaving 25 bases between them. The DNA of the CDR3 is TGTGCCTGGAGTGTAAAGGCGGCAAACCAAAAAGTAAGGGGCTACACCTTC. Residues: CAWSVKAANQKVRGYTF.

The V call is TRBV2, the J call TRBJ2-5; 7 nucleotides line up with TRBD1. The end of the DNA aligns better with TRBJ2-7, so the J call may be wrong. The CDR3 covers 15 residues. CDR1 and CDR2 from the germline V gene are SNHLY and FYNNEI. The CDR3 sequence: CASKRDLTGTYEQYF. In DNA form, the CDR3 reads TGTGCCAGCAAGAGGGACCTGACAGGGACCTACGAGCAGTACTTC.

The chain is built from TRBV4-2 and TRBJ2-2; TRBD1 is a possible D gene (6 bases). The germline V gene has CDR1 LGHNA and CDR2 YNFKEQ. The CDR3 loop spans 15 amino acids. The ends were cut back, 0 bases at V and 4 bases at J, with 9 bases in the middle. CDR3 in amino acids: CASSQDRGATGELFF. The CDR3 nucleotides read TGTGCCAGCAGCCAAGACAGGGGTGCCACCGGGGAGCTGTTTTTT.

V gene TRBV2 combines with J gene TRBJ1-6; unclear D gene. The CDR3 runs to 15 residues. Trimming left V 7 bases short and J 5 bases short, with 15 bases between. Germline lookup yields CDR1 SNHLY and CDR2 FYNNEI. Written as DNA, the CDR3 is TGTGCCAGCAACCTGGGGAGGGCGGATAATTCACCCCTCCACTTT. This codes for CASNLGRADNSPLHF.

The gene calls are TRBV29-1 and TRBJ1-2; 10 nucleotides agree with TRBD1. The CDR3 sequence is 15 residues long. The germline CDR1 and CDR2 sequences are SQVTM and ANQGSEA. V trimming: 2 bases; J trimming: 6 bases; junction bases outside the gene matches: 9. CDR3 sequence (DNA): TGCAGCGTTGAATCCCCGGGACAGGGGAGTCATGGCTACACCTTC. Encoded protein: CSVESPGQGSHGYTF.

The rearrangement joins TRBV5-8 to TRBJ1-5; D call uncertain. Germline V lookup: CDR1 SGHTS, CDR2 YDEGEE. The CDR3 consists of 16 residues. V was trimmed by 0 bases and J by 6 bases, leaving 16 bases between them. The CDR3 DNA reads TGTGCCAGCAGCTTGGAGTCGGGAGGGCTCCGTCAGCCCCAGCATTTT. Encoded protein: CASSLESGGLRQPQHF. The full variable domain, its missing parts supplied by reference TRBV5-8 and TRBJ1-5, is EAGVTQSPTHLIKTRGQQATLRCSPISGHTSVYWYQQALGLGLQFLLWYDEGEERNRGNFPPRFSGRQFPNYSSELNVNALELEDSALYLCASSLESGGLRQPQHFGDGTRLSIL.

The chain joins TRBV6-5 to TRBJ1-3, with D maybe TRBD1 (5 bases). V dropped 5 bases and J dropped 5 bases, with 10 bases sitting between them. CDR1 is MNHEY, CDR2 SVGAGI, per germline. This CDR3 has 13 amino acids. CDR3 residues: CASSTQVRNTIYF. The CDR3 DNA is TGTGCCAGCAGTACACAGGTTCGAAACACCATATATTTT.

For this clone: In the same sample, other DNA sequences code for this CDR3. The gene calls are TRBV18 and TRBJ1-1; D not certain. The CDR3 has 14 amino acids. Germline V gives CDR1 KGHSH, CDR2 LQKENI. Trimming pared 1 base from V and 3 bases from J, leaving 9 bases between. The CDR3 protein is CASSPRTGDTEAFF. The CDR3 DNA is TGTGCCAGCTCACCACGGACTGGGGACACTGAAGCTTTCTTT. The entire variable domain, with the rest obtained from reference TRBV18 and TRBJ1-1, is as follows: NAGVMQNPRHLVRRRGQEARLRCSPMKGHSHVYWYRQLPEEGLKFMVYLQKENIIDESGMPKERFSAEFPKEGPSILRIQQVVRGDSAAYFCASSPRTGDTEAFFGQGTRLTVV.

Notes on this clone: This sample includes further DNA sequences coding for the same CDR3. CDR3 sequence: CASSGTGNQPQHF. The DNA for the CDR3 is TGTGCCAGCAGTGGTACAGGGAACCAGCCCCAGCATTTT. The chain has TRBV2 and TRBJ1-5; D possibly corresponds to TRBD1 (6 bases). The CDR3 spans 13 residues. Germline V CDR1 and CDR2: SNHLY, FYNNEI. Trimming pared 4 bases from V and 7 bases from J, leaving 11 bases between.

This rearrangement joins TRBV4-1 to TRBJ1-5, with D maybe TRBD1 (5 bases). Germline V lookup: CDR1 MGHRA, CDR2 YSYEKL. V was shortened by 2 bases and J by 4 bases, with 15 bases between the two germline ends. The CDR3 has 16 residues. The CDR3 region is CASSQNRQGLNQPQHF. CDR3 DNA: TGCGCCAGCAGCCAAAATCGGCAGGGCCTAAATCAGCCCCAGCATTTT.

This rearrangement joins TRBV15 to TRBJ2-3; 7 nucleotides line up with TRBD2. V dropped 2 bases and J dropped 0; count of bases not matched to a gene: 11. CDR1 and CDR2 (germline): LNHNV, YYDKDF (reference sequence). This CDR3 is built from 18 residues. The CDR3 loop is CATSRHRPRGTSTDTQYF. CDR3 sequence (DNA): TGTGCCACCAGCAGACACCGACCGCGGGGGACTAGCACAGATACGCAGTATTTT.

The rearrangement joins TRBV9 to TRBJ1-1, with a tentative D call TRBD1 (5 bases). V dropped 3 bases and J dropped 7 bases, with 13 bases sitting between them. The CDR3 covers 13 residues. CDR1 is SGDLS, CDR2 YYNGEE, per germline. Written as DNA, the CDR3 is TGTGCCAGCAGCGCATCTCCGGGGGTTGAAGCTTTCTTT. Its protein is CASSASPGVEAFF.

The chain uses TRBV30 and TRBJ1-1; D gene uncertain. This CDR3 spans 13 amino acids. In germline, CDR1 is GTSNPN, CDR2 SVGIG (reference sequence). Trimming removed 4 bases from V and 1 base from J, with 10 bases in between. CDR3 amino acids: CAWMPTGNTEAFF. In DNA form, the CDR3 reads TGTGCCTGGATGCCCACGGGGAACACTGAAGCTTTCTTT.

The chain couples TRBV5-1 to TRBJ1-1, with D hard to call. This CDR3 is built from 14 residues. The V gene lost 0 bases and the J gene lost 0 bases, with 6 bases spanning the gap. In germline, CDR1 is SGHRS, CDR2 YFSETQ. CDR3 in amino acids: CASSLGIMNTEAFF. CDR3 nucleotide sequence: TGCGCCAGCAGCTTGGGTATAATGAACACTGAAGCTTTCTTT.

The gene calls are TRBV7-8 and TRBJ1-4, with D unclear. This CDR3 is 14 amino acids long. Germline CDR1 reads SGHVS; CDR2 reads FQNEAQ. V was shortened by 1 base and J by 12 bases, with 15 bases between the two germline ends. The CDR3 reads CASSLDYPNSELFF. DNA of the CDR3: TGTGCCAGCAGCTTAGACTATCCTAATTCGGAACTGTTTTTT.

The chain carries TRBV9 and TRBJ2-3, with 8 positions matching TRBD2. V gave up 3 bases and J gave up 1 base; unmatched junction bases: 7. Germline V gives CDR1 SGDLS, CDR2 YYNGEE. This CDR3 is built from 16 residues. The CDR3 loop reads CASSGYTGGRTDTQYF. Written as DNA, the CDR3 is TGTGCCAGCAGCGGATATACGGGGGGGCGCACAGATACGCAGTATTTT.

The V gene is TRBV30, the J gene TRBJ1-1; 7 bases map to TRBD1. V gave up 1 base and J gave up 6 bases; unmatched junction bases: 5. Germline CDR1 and CDR2: GTSNPN and SVGIG (reference sequence). This CDR3 comprises 13 residues. In nucleotides, the CDR3 is TGTGCCTGGAGTGGTCAGGGGGAGGCTGAAGCTTTCTTT. This translates into CAWSGQGEAEAFF. Together with reference TRBV30 and TRBJ1-1, the CDR3 gives the full variable domain: SQTIHQWPATLVQPVGSPLSLECTVEGTSNPNLYWYRQAAGRGLQLLFYSVGIGQISSEVPQNLSASRPQDRQFILSSKKLLLSDSGFYLCAWSGQGEAEAFFGQGTRLTVV.

The gene calls are TRBV7-3 and TRBJ1-1; 7 bases fit TRBD1. The V gene end was trimmed by 5 bases and the J gene end by 0 bases; junction bases not matched to a gene: 3. This CDR3 is 14 amino acids long. The germline V gene encodes CDR1 SGHTA and CDR2 FQGTGA. The CDR3 sequence: CASSPQGLNTEAFF. Here the CDR3 DNA reads TGTGCCAGCAGCCCACAGGGGCTGAACACTGAAGCTTTCTTT. The full variable domain, rest sourced from reference TRBV7-3 and TRBJ1-1, is GAGVSQTPSNKVTEKGKYVELRCDPISGHTALYWYRQSLGQGPEFLIYFQGTGAADDSGLPNDRFFAVRPEGSVSTLKIQRTERGDSAVYLCASSPQGLNTEAFFGQGTRLTVV.